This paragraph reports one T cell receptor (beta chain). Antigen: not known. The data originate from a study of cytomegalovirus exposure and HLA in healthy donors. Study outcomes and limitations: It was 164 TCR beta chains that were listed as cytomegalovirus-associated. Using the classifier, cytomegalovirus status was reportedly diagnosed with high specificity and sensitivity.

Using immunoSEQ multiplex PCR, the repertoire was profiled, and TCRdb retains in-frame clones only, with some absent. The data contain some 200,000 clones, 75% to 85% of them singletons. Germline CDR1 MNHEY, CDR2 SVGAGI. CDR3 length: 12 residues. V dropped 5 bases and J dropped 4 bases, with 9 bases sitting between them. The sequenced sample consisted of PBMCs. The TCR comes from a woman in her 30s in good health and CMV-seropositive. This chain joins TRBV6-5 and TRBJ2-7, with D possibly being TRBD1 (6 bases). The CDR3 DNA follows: TGTGCCAGCAGTAAACAGGGATACGAGCAGTACTTC. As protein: CASSKQGYEQYF.